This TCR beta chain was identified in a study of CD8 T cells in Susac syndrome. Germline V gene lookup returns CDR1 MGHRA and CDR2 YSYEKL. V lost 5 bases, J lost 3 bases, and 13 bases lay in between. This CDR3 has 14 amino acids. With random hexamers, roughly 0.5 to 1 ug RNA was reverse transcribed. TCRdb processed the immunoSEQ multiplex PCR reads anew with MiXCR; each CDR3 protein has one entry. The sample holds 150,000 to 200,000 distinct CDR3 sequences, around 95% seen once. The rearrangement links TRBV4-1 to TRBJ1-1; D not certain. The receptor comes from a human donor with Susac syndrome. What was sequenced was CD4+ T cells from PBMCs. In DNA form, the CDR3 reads TGCGCCAGCAGCTCCATCCAGGAGGACACTGAAGCTTTCTTT. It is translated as CASSSIQEDTEAFF.